A selection of T cell receptor beta chains follows, all from one sample in a study of PD-L1 blockade in urothelial cancer. Measured with immunoSEQ multiplex PCR; TCRdb has only the in-frame clones, and not every one. This table has about 50,000 clones, 70% to 80% appearing once. This specimen was PBMCs, taken around atezolizumab (anti-PD-L1) treatment. The receptor set was obtained from a man between 65 and 79 years old with urothelial cancer. The CDR3 runs from the conserved cysteine through the conserved F or W. The D gene is left open where the match is weak. Not all rows give a size; the values are once, few, many and, for expanded clones, a class.

j_call: TRBJ2-3
clone_size: NA
v_call: TRBV23-1
d_call: TRBD1
cdr3_aa: CASSHPWTGDNTDTQYF
cdr3_nt: TGCGCCAGCAGTCATCCGTGGACAGGGGACAACACAGATACGCAGTATTTT

j_call: TRBJ2-3
clone_size: NA
v_call: TRBV5-4
d_call: TRBD2
cdr3_aa: CASSPRGAGASVTQYF
cdr3_nt: TGTGCCAGCAGCCCCAGGGGAGCGGGGGCCTCAGTTACGCAGTATTTT

j_call: TRBJ2-1
clone_size: NA
v_call: TRBV11-3
d_call: TRBD1
cdr3_aa: CASSPRQGEYNEQFF
cdr3_nt: TGTGCCAGCAGCCCCCGACAGGGCGAGTACAATGAGCAGTTCTTC

j_call: TRBJ1-5
clone_size: few
v_call: TRBV6-6
d_call: NA
cdr3_aa: CASSYSAGMPQHF
cdr3_nt: TGTGCCAGCAGTTACTCTGCGGGGATGCCCCAGCATTTT

j_call: TRBJ2-2
clone_size: few
v_call: TRBV12-5
d_call: NA
cdr3_aa: CASGQGNTGELFF
cdr3_nt: TGTGCTAGTGGTCAGGGGAACACCGGGGAGCTGTTTTTT

j_call: TRBJ2-5
clone_size: NA
v_call: TRBV27
d_call: TRBD2
cdr3_aa: CASSPKPRGSGSQETQYF
cdr3_nt: TGTGCCAGCAGTCCAAAACCCAGGGGTAGCGGGAGCCAAGAGACCCAGTACTTC

j_call: TRBJ1-2
clone_size: NA
v_call: TRBV5-8
d_call: TRBD1
cdr3_aa: CASSLRGTGRNNYGYTF
cdr3_nt: TGTGCCAGCAGCTTGAGGGGGACAGGGCGGAATAACTATGGCTACACCTTC

j_call: TRBJ2-1
clone_size: NA
v_call: TRBV9
d_call: NA
cdr3_aa: CASSVRSGALNEQFF
cdr3_nt: TGTGCCAGCAGCGTAAGGTCGGGAGCTCTCAATGAGCAGTTCTTC

j_call: TRBJ1-5
clone_size: NA
v_call: TRBV19
d_call: TRBD1
cdr3_aa: CASSMQGGGQPQHF
cdr3_nt: TGTGCCAGTAGTATGCAGGGGGGAGGTCAGCCCCAGCATTTT

j_call: TRBJ2-2
clone_size: NA
v_call: TRBV7-6
d_call: NA
cdr3_aa: CASSPRIRRKDSGELFF
cdr3_nt: TGTGCCAGCAGCCCCCGGATACGGAGGAAAGATTCCGGGGAGCTGTTTTTT

j_call: TRBJ2-7
clone_size: NA
v_call: TRBV4-3
d_call: NA
cdr3_aa: CASSQDRKTVGNYEQYF
cdr3_nt: TGCGCCAGCAGCCAAGATAGAAAGACAGTGGGAAACTACGAGCAGTACTTC

j_call: TRBJ1-2
clone_size: NA
v_call: TRBV7-2
d_call: TRBD1
cdr3_aa: CASSLAPGQGLYGYTF
cdr3_nt: TGTGCCAGCAGCTTAGCACCGGGACAGGGCCTGTACGGCTACACCTTC

j_call: TRBJ2-2
clone_size: NA
v_call: TRBV5-4
d_call: NA
cdr3_aa: CASSLTGSNTGELFF
cdr3_nt: TGTGCCAGCAGCTTGACAGGGAGTAACACCGGGGAGCTGTTTTTT

j_call: TRBJ2-6
clone_size: NA
v_call: TRBV6-1
d_call: TRBD2
cdr3_aa: CASRPQAGGANVLTF
cdr3_nt: TGTGCCAGCAGACCACAAGCGGGGGGGGCCAACGTCCTGACTTTC

j_call: TRBJ2-5
clone_size: NA
v_call: TRBV4-1
d_call: TRBD1
cdr3_aa: CASSQQGARETQYF
cdr3_nt: TGCGCCAGCAGCCAACAGGGGGCGCGGGAGACCCAGTACTTC

j_call: TRBJ2-1
clone_size: NA
v_call: TRBV21-1
d_call: NA
cdr3_aa: CASSKKGRTQLFYNEQFF
cdr3_nt: TGTGCCAGCAGCAAAAAAGGGAGGACCCAGCTCTTTTACAATGAGCAGTTCTTC

j_call: TRBJ2-7
clone_size: NA
v_call: TRBV6-1
d_call: TRBD1
cdr3_aa: CATQGGQGGHEQYF
cdr3_nt: TGTGCCACCCAAGGAGGACAGGGGGGTCACGAGCAGTACTTC

j_call: TRBJ1-1
clone_size: NA
v_call: TRBV28
d_call: NA
cdr3_aa: CASSFPTVLEAFF
cdr3_nt: TGTGCCAGCAGTTTTCCGACAGTTCTTGAAGCTTTCTTT

j_call: TRBJ2-7
clone_size: NA
v_call: TRBV28
d_call: TRBD1
cdr3_aa: CASSPIGQGGEQYF
cdr3_nt: TGTGCCAGCAGCCCCATCGGACAGGGTGGGGAGCAGTACTTC

j_call: TRBJ2-1
clone_size: once
v_call: TRBV7-2
d_call: NA
cdr3_aa: CASRPRGGYNEQFF
cdr3_nt: TGTGCCAGCAGACCCCGAGGCGGTTACAATGAGCAGTTCTTC

j_call: TRBJ1-1
clone_size: NA
v_call: TRBV19
d_call: NA
cdr3_aa: CASRSRAPNTEAFF
cdr3_nt: TGTGCCAGTAGGAGCCGCGCACCCAACACTGAAGCTTTCTTT

j_call: TRBJ2-3
clone_size: NA
v_call: TRBV6-5
d_call: TRBD2
cdr3_aa: CASSPGGGWDTQYF
cdr3_nt: TGTGCCAGCAGTCCCGGGGGGGGCTGGGATACGCAGTATTTT

j_call: TRBJ1-2
clone_size: once
v_call: TRBV19
d_call: NA
cdr3_aa: CASSIDLAWTNGYTF
cdr3_nt: TGTGCCAGTAGTATAGATCTAGCCTGGACCAATGGCTACACCTTC

j_call: TRBJ2-7
clone_size: NA
v_call: TRBV7-2
d_call: TRBD2
cdr3_aa: CASSATTSGRRYEQYF
cdr3_nt: TGTGCCAGCAGCGCCACAACTAGCGGAAGACGCTACGAGCAGTACTTC

j_call: TRBJ2-2
clone_size: NA
v_call: TRBV5-1
d_call: TRBD1
cdr3_aa: CASSWGQTNTGELFF
cdr3_nt: TGCGCCAGCAGCTGGGGACAGACGAACACCGGGGAGCTGTTTTTT

j_call: TRBJ1-1
clone_size: NA
v_call: TRBV5-1
d_call: NA
cdr3_aa: CASSPGVMTEAFF
cdr3_nt: TGCGCCAGCAGTCCAGGGGTGATGACTGAAGCTTTCTTT

j_call: TRBJ1-2
clone_size: NA
v_call: TRBV6-5
d_call: TRBD1
cdr3_aa: CASSPGGQGFGYTF
cdr3_nt: TGTGCCAGCAGCCCCGGGGGACAGGGGTTTGGCTACACCTTC

j_call: TRBJ1-5
clone_size: NA
v_call: TRBV27
d_call: TRBD1
cdr3_aa: CASRTGGNQPQHF
cdr3_nt: TGTGCCAGCAGAACAGGGGGGAATCAGCCCCAGCATTTT

j_call: TRBJ2-3
clone_size: NA
v_call: TRBV5-4
d_call: NA
cdr3_aa: CASSLGQVKDTQYF
cdr3_nt: TGTGCCAGCAGCTTGGGTCAGGTTAAAGATACGCAGTATTTT

j_call: TRBJ1-4
clone_size: NA
v_call: TRBV2
d_call: NA
cdr3_aa: CASSNSGALNEKLFF
cdr3_nt: TGTGCCAGCAGTAATTCAGGGGCGCTTAATGAAAAACTGTTTTTT

j_call: TRBJ2-1
clone_size: few
v_call: TRBV7-2
d_call: TRBD1
cdr3_aa: CASSLDRGTYNEQFF
cdr3_nt: TGTGCCAGCAGCCTTGACAGGGGGACCTACAATGAGCAGTTCTTC